The 8 T cell receptor beta chains in this list originate from one sample, sequenced in a study of cytomegalovirus exposure and HLA in healthy donors. Some clones are missing from TCRdb's copy, which holds only in-frame ones; the method was immunoSEQ multiplex PCR. The sample lists about 60,000 clones; 90% to 97% were seen once. Material: PBMCs. These receptors were obtained from a woman aged 18-29 years in good health and CMV-seronegative.

The chain links TRBV6-5 to TRBJ1-1; 9 positions agree with TRBD1. Germline assignment: CDR1 MNHEY and CDR2 SVGAGI. The CDR3 covers 14 residues. The J segment lost 3 bases and the V segment lost 6 bases, leaving 5 bases of the junction unmatched. CDR3 nucleotide sequence: TGTGCCAGCAGGACCTGGACAGGGGACACTGAAGCTTTCTTT. Amino acid sequence: CASRTWTGDTEAFF.

The chain uses TRBV4-1 and TRBJ2-3, with TRBD2 matching over 9 bases. CDR1 MGHRA and CDR2 YSYEKL come from the germline V gene. Losses at the gene ends were 7 bases for V and 1 base for J; bases not matched to a gene: 9. This CDR3 contains 16 residues. The CDR3 protein is CASTPASGTGTDTQYF. The CDR3 nucleotides read TGCGCCAGCACACCCGCTAGCGGGACCGGCACAGATACGCAGTATTTT.

This clone was seen only once. The chain links TRBV25-1 to TRBJ1-5; D might be TRBD1 (5 bases). The V and J ends lost 4 bases and 5 bases respectively, with 15 bases between them. Germline V gene lookup returns CDR1 MGHDK and CDR2 SYGVNS. CDR3 length equals 15 residues. CDR3 bases: TGTGCCAGCAGTGGGGGCTCTATGGTCGATCAGCCCCAGCATTTT. It translates to CASSGGSMVDQPQHF.

This chain joins TRBV28 and TRBJ2-2; D is undetermined. This CDR3 region has 14 residues. The germline V gene encodes CDR1 MDHEN and CDR2 SYDVKM. Trimming cost V 3 bases and J 0 bases, with 5 bases left between them. CDR3 region: CASSLGPNTGELFF. DNA of the CDR3: TGTGCCAGCAGTTTGGGCCCGAACACCGGGGAGCTGTTTTTT.

V usage is TRBV25-1 and J usage is TRBJ2-5; 9 bases are a match to TRBD1. This CDR3 is built from 15 residues. Looked up from germline, CDR1 is MGHDK and CDR2 is SYGVNS. Losses at the gene ends were 1 base for V and 5 bases for J; bases not matched to a gene: 5. CDR3 loop: CASSEWDRDEETQYF. CDR3 nucleotides: TGTGCCAGCAGTGAATGGGACAGGGATGAGGAGACCCAGTACTTC.

This chain links TRBV20-1 with TRBJ2-1; D is ambiguous. The CDR3 covers 11 residues. Trimming pared 6 bases from V and 2 bases from J, leaving 5 bases between. Germline V lookup: CDR1 DFQATT, CDR2 SNEGSKA (reference sequence). The CDR3 DNA is TGCAGTGCGGAGCCCTACAATGAGCAGTTCTTC. Amino acid sequence: CSAEPYNEQFF.

The V and J genes are TRBV30 and TRBJ1-3; no definite D call. CDR3 length: 16 amino acids. The ends were cut back, 2 bases at V and 0 bases at J, with 14 bases in the middle. CDR1 is GTSNPN and CDR2 is SVGIG in the germline V gene (reference sequence). CDR3: CAWSLAGSRSGNTIYF. CDR3 coding DNA: TGTGCCTGGAGTTTAGCCGGGTCCCGCTCTGGAAACACCATATATTTT.

This rearrangement joins TRBV27 to TRBJ2-7; TRBD1 is a possible D gene (5 bases). V was shortened by 5 bases and J by 0 bases, with 17 bases between the two germline ends. This CDR3 comprises 16 residues. Germline CDR1 is MNHEY and CDR2 is SMNVEV (reference sequence). The CDR3 region has the DNA TGTGCCAGCAGTCCCAACGGCAGGGCAAGCTCCTACGAGCAGTACTTC. Translation gives CASSPNGRASSYEQYF.